This entry is about one TCR beta chain. Its cognate antigen is unknown. Then a second PCR, running roughly 7 to 11 cycles, was carried out with a sample-barcoded 5' primer and a J-beta primer mix. Via MiXCR, TCRdb re-called the 5' RACE reads, giving one row per CDR3 protein. The sample yields approximately 670,000 distinct CDR3 sequences, around 38% seen once. This CDR3 spans 15 amino acids. V was trimmed by 8 bases and J by 1 base, leaving 17 bases between them. Germline loops: CDR1 MNHEY, CDR2 SVGAGI. Total RNA extracted from each sample amounted to at least 6 micrograms. This record comes from a study of blood T cells in healthy people across ages. Study outcomes and limitations: Both higher diversity and more naive CD4+ cells marked long-lived donors when set against aged donors. Naive T cell percentage and TCR beta diversity correlated strongly. There was no known CMV status for donors, so expanded clonotype changes were possibly confounded.

This TCR was sampled from an elderly man in good health. Sequenced sample: blood. V is TRBV6-5 and J is TRBJ2-5, with D possibly matching TRBD2 (6 bases). The CDR3: CASSKFASVQETQYF. The CDR3 coding sequence is TGTGCCAGCTCCAAATTTGCTAGCGTCCAAGAGACCCAGTACTTC.